Included here is one TCR beta chain sequence, with context. The sample is drawn from a study of Ad26.COV2.S vaccination and SARS-CoV-2 variants. V shed 2 bases, J shed 7 bases, and the junction held 2 bases outside the gene matches. Germline-derived CDR1 and CDR2 are SGDLS and YYNGEE. The CDR3 is 15 amino acids. Treatment specified: around 19 received Ad26.COV2.S at low or high dose, single or two shots; 5 received placebo; per-sample allocation not given. The investigators took samples on day 63 after the first vaccine or placebo injection. As its vector, the vaccine had Ad26, which expressed Wuhan-strain SARS-CoV-2 spike. Produced via immunoSEQ multiplex PCR; TCRdb's table is partial and in-frame only. The sample records about 350,000 clones, approximately 81% being singletons.

The V call is TRBV9, the J call TRBJ2-1; 14 bases line up with TRBD2. Sample: peripheral blood, taken in a trial of Ad26.COV2.S vaccine versus placebo. This sequence was found in a person aged 18-65 years who received the Ad26.COV2.S COVID-19 vaccine or a placebo. This chain's CDR3 is CASSVRLAGGNEQFF. CDR3 in DNA: TGTGCCAGCAGCGTCAGACTAGCGGGAGGGAATGAGCAGTTCTTC. Full variable domain (remainder filled in from reference TRBV9 and TRBJ2-1): DSGVTQTPKHLITATGQRVTLRCSPRSGDLSVYWYQQSLDQGLQFLIQYYNGEERAKGNILERFSAQQFPDLHSELNLSSLELGDSALYFCASSVRLAGGNEQFFGPGTRLTVL.